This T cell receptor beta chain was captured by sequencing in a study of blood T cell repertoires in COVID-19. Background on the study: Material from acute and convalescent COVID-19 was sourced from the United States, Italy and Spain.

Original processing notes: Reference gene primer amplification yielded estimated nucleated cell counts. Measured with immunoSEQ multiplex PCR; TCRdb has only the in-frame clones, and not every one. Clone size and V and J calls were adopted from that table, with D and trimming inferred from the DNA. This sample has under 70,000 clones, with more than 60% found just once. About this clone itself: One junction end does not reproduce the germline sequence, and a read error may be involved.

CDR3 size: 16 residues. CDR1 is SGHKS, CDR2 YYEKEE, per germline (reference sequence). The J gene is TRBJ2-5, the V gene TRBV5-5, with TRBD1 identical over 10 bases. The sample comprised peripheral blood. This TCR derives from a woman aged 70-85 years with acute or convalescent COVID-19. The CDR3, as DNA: TGTGCCAGCAGCTTGGCGATGACAGGGGGCCAAAAGACCCAGTACTTC. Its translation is CASSLAMTGGQKTQYF.